This T cell receptor beta chain comes out of a study of beta chain features in type 1 diabetes. General study points: In every one of the four CD4+ subsets, TCRB CDR3s were moderately but significantly shorter in Type 1 diabetes patients.

TCRB transcripts that were expressed got sequenced, as all of the isolated RNA had been reverse transcribed. The protocol was immunoSEQ multiplex PCR, while the TCRdb copy is restricted to in-frame clones and leaves out a portion. The sample has 400,000 or so clones, roughly 9.8% seen once. Germline CDR1 and CDR2: DFQATT and SNEGSKA (reference sequence). The CDR3 runs to 11 residues. The V and J ends lost 6 bases and 10 bases respectively, with 15 bases between them. Ten or more counts support this clone. Antigen specificity is unknown. V is TRBV20-1 and J is TRBJ1-1, with D unclear. This TCR came from a man aged 25-45 years with type 1 diabetes. Sequencing was carried out using central memory CD4+ T cells from blood. CDR3 sequence (DNA): TGCAGTGCCGGCCCCTATGATGGAGCTTTCTTT. Amino acids: CSAGPYDGAFF.